The rows below give T cell receptor beta chains drawn from one sample of a study of blood T cell repertoires in COVID-19. TCRdb keeps only in-frame clones here, not all; method: immunoSEQ multiplex PCR. This sample has approximately 240,000 clones, with around four fifths found just once. Sequenced sample: peripheral blood. The receptor source for this set is a woman aged 60-70 years with active or convalescent COVID-19. The CDR3 runs from the conserved cysteine through the conserved F or W. D genes are given only for firm matches. Clone size is given for some rows only: seen once, a few or many times, or a class if the clone is expanded.

clone_size j_call d_call v_call cdr3_nt cdr3_aa
. TRBJ1-3 . TRBV30 TGTGCCTGGAGTGCCGGGTCCGCTGGAAACACCATATATTTT CAWSAGSAGNTIYF
. TRBJ1-2 TRBD1 TRBV6-4 TGTGCCAGCCATGAGACCGGGACAGGGGATGGCTACACCTTC CASHETGTGDGYTF
. TRBJ2-2 TRBD2 TRBV9 TGTGCCAGCAGCGTAGGGGGTAGCGGGAGCTTTATTGGGGACACCGGGGAGCTGTTTTTT CASSVGGSGSFIGDTGELFF
once TRBJ2-5 . TRBV5-1 TGCGCCAGCAGCTTGGGGGGGCCGAGGGAGACCCAGTACTTC CASSLGGPRETQYF
. TRBJ2-7 . TRBV6-5 TGTGCCAGCAAAGAACTCCCGGGAGTACTCGAGCAGTACTTC CASKELPGVLEQYF
few TRBJ2-7 TRBD1 TRBV4-2 TGTGCCAGCAGCCAAGATAGGGACAGCTACGAGCAGTACTTC CASSQDRDSYEQYF
. TRBJ2-3 TRBD2 TRBV7-6 TGTGCCAGCAGTCTGGGCGGGGGTGGAGCAGATACGCAGTATTTT CASSLGGGGADTQYF
. TRBJ1-2 TRBD1 TRBV3-1/TRBV3-2 TGTGCCAGCAGCCAAGATAAGGGGGCGAGCTATGGCTACACCTTC CASSQDKGASYGYTF
. TRBJ1-2 TRBD1 TRBV5-1 TGCGCCAGCAGCTTCGGGGACAGGAACTATGGCTACACCTTC CASSFGDRNYGYTF
. TRBJ1-1 TRBD1 TRBV19 TGTGCCACAACCAGGGGGCTTAACACTGAAGCTTTCTTT CATTRGLNTEAFF
. TRBJ2-6 TRBD2 TRBV5-3 TGTGCCAGAAGCGAACGGCGGGGGGTCAGCTCTGGGGCCAACGTCCTGACTTTC CARSERRGVSSGANVLTF
. TRBJ1-2 . TRBV19 TGTGCCAGTAGTATAGCGTATAACTATGGCTACACCTTC CASSIAYNYGYTF
. TRBJ2-5 . TRBV19 TGTGCCAGTAGTACAGGACAGACTGGGACCCAGTACTTC CASSTGQTGTQYF
. TRBJ1-4 . TRBV2 TGTGCCAGCACCCTCTCACAGGGAGCTAATGAAAAACTGTTTTTT CASTLSQGANEKLFF
few TRBJ1-2 TRBD1 TRBV6-5 TGTGCCAGCAGTTACTTTGACAGGGGTGGCTACACCTTC CASSYFDRGGYTF
. TRBJ2-2 TRBD2 TRBV7-8 TGTGCCAGCAGCTTCAGACTAGCGGGAGTTACCGGGGAGCTGTTTTTT CASSFRLAGVTGELFF
few TRBJ1-1 . TRBV29-1 TGCAGCTACGACAACGTGAACACTGAAGCTTTCTTT CSYDNVNTEAFF
. TRBJ1-5 . TRBV6-5 TGTGCCAGCAGTTACGGGGCAGATAGCAATCAGCCCCAGCATTTT CASSYGADSNQPQHF
. TRBJ2-7 . TRBV2 TGTGCCACCGAGGGAGACGAGCAGTACTTC CATEGDEQYF
. TRBJ1-5 . TRBV21-1 TGTGCCAGCAGCAAAGACAGGGGGCAGATTCAGCCCCAGCATTTT CASSKDRGQIQPQHF
. TRBJ2-3 TRBD1 TRBV19 TGTGCCAGTAGCCCTAGGGACAGGGGGCGATGGAGAGGTACGCAGTATTTT CASSPRDRGRWRGTQYF
. TRBJ2-1 TRBD2 TRBV15 TGTGCCACCAGCAGAGACGGGACTATCATCGATGAGCAGTTCTTC CATSRDGTIIDEQFF
. TRBJ1-2 . TRBV25-1 TGTGCCAGCAGTGAATGGACAGCTAACTATGGCTACACCTTC CASSEWTANYGYTF
. TRBJ2-5 . TRBV7-2 TGTGCCAGCAGCTTTGGGGGCAGGGGAGAGACCCAGTACTTC CASSFGGRGETQYF
. TRBJ1-1 . TRBV5-5 TGTGCCAGCAGCTTGGCGGTGACTACCAACACTGAAGCTTTCTTT CASSLAVTTNTEAFF
. TRBJ2-5 TRBD1 TRBV6-1 TGTGCCAGCAGTGACCTCGAAAGGGGACAGGGGAGAGAGACCCAGTACTTC CASSDLERGQGRETQYF